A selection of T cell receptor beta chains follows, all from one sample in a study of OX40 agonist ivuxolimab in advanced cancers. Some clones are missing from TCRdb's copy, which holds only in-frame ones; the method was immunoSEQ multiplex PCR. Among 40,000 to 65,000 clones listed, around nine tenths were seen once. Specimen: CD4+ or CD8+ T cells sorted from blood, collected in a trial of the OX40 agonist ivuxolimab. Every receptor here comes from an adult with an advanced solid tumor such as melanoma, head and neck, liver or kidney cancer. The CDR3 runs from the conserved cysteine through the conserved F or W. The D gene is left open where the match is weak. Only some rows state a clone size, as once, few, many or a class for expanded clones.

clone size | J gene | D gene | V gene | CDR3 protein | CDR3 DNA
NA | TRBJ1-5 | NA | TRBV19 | CASSRVGTPVDQPQHF | TGTGCCAGTAGTAGGGTTGGGACACCGGTCGATCAGCCCCAGCATTTT
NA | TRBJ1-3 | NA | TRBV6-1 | CASRGLETGRDTIYF | TGTGCCAGCAGGGGACTTGAGACAGGCCGGGACACCATATATTTT
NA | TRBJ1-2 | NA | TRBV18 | CASSPRMDVGNYGYTF | TGTGCCAGCTCACCAAGGATGGACGTCGGGAACTATGGCTACACCTTC
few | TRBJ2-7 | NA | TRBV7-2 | CASSLVGDGYEQYF | TGTGCCAGCAGCTTAGTAGGGGACGGCTACGAGCAGTACTTC
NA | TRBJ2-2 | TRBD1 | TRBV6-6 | CASKDRGPGELFF | TGTGCCAGCAAGGACAGGGGTCCCGGGGAGCTGTTTTTT
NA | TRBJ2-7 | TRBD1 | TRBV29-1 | CSVETGGDPYEQYF | TGCAGCGTTGAAACAGGGGGAGACCCCTACGAGCAGTACTTC
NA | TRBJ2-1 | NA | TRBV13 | CASSSRIYNEQFF | TGTGCCAGCAGCTCCCGGATATACAATGAGCAGTTCTTC
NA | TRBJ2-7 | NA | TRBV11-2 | CASSLGTPSYEQYF | TGTGCCAGCAGCCTCGGGACACCCTCCTACGAGCAGTACTTC
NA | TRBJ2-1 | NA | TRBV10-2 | CASSEGRTYYNEQFF | TGCGCCAGCAGTGAGGGGAGGACATATTACAATGAGCAGTTCTTC
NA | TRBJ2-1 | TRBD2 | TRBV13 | CASSSIAGAYNEQFF | TGTGCCAGCAGCTCGATAGCGGGGGCTTACAATGAGCAGTTCTTC
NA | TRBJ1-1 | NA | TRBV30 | CAWSLNTEAFF | TGTGCCTGGAGTTTGAACACTGAAGCTTTCTTT
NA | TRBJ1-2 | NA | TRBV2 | CASLLGGRGYGYTF | TGTGCCAGTCTGCTTGGAGGGCGAGGATATGGCTACACCTTC
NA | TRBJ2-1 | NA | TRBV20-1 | CSATLYNEQFF | TGCAGTGCTACACTATACAATGAGCAGTTCTTC
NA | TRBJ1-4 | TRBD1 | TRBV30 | CAWSVTGTGNEKLFF | TGTGCCTGGAGTGTAACCGGGACAGGAAATGAAAAACTGTTTTTT
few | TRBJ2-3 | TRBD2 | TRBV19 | CASTPRGGRNTDTQYF | TGTGCCAGTACTCCTCGGGGGGGGAGAAACACAGATACGCAGTATTTT
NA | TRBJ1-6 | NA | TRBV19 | CASPGGVGSPLHF | TGTGCCAGTCCCGGGGGGGTCGGTTCACCCCTCCACTTT
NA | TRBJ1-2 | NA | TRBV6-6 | CATGGGYGYTF | TGTGCCACTGGGGGGGGGTATGGCTACACCTTC
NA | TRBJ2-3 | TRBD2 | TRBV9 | CASSGSSGRTDTQYF | TGTGCCAGCAGCGGCTCTAGCGGGAGAACAGATACGCAGTATTTT
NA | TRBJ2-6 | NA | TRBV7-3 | CASSSGTSGANVLTF | TGTGCCAGCAGCTCCGGGACCTCTGGGGCCAACGTCCTGACTTTC
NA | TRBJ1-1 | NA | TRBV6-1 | CASSEAERGRNTEAFF | TGTGCCAGCAGTGAAGCGGAAAGGGGACGAAACACTGAAGCTTTCTTT
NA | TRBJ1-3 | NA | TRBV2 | CASRRAGISGNTIYF | TGTGCCAGCAGGCGGGCAGGCATCTCTGGAAACACCATATATTTT
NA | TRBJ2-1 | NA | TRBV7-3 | CASSSTPRAYNEQFF | TGTGCCAGCAGCTCTACCCCCAGGGCTTACAATGAGCAGTTCTTC
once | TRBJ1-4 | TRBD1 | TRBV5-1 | CASSPGTGGEKLFF | TGCGCCAGCAGTCCTGGGACAGGAGGTGAAAAACTGTTTTTT
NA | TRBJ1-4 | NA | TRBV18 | CASSPPSGNEKLFF | TGTGCCAGCTCACCACCGTCAGGGAATGAAAAACTGTTTTTT
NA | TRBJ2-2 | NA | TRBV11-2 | CASRQGGTGELFF | TGTGCCAGCAGACAAGGGGGAACCGGGGAGCTGTTTTTT